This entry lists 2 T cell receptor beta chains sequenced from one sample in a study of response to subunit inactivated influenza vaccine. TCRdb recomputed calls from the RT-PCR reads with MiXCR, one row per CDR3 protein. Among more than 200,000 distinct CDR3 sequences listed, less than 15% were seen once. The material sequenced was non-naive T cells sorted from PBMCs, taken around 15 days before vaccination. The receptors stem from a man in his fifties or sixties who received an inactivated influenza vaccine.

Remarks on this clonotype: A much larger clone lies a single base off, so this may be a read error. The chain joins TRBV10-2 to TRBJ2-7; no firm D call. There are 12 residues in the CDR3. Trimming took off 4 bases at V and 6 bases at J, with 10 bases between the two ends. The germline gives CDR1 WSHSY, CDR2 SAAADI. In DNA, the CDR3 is TGCGCCAGCAGTGGACGCAACTGCGAGCAGTACTTC. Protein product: CASSGRNCEQYF.

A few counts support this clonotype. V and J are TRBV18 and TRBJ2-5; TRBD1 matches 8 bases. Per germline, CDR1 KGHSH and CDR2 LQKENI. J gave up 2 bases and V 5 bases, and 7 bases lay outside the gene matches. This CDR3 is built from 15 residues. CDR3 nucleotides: TGTGCCAGCTCAATCCAGGGGGCTGGGCAAGAGACCCAGTACTTC. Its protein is CASSIQGAGQETQYF.